This T cell receptor (beta chain) emerged from a study of siplizumab effects on memory and regulatory T cells. Trimming took 0 bases from V and 10 from J, leaving 8 bases between them. This CDR3 spans 13 amino acids. Germline CDR1 SGHRS, CDR2 YFSETQ. The assay was immunoSEQ multiplex PCR, and TCRdb's table has in-frame clones only and misses some. This table holds approximately 75,000 clones, around 93% found once. The specimen sequenced was CD8+ T cells sorted from blood. The TCR was taken from a human donor in good health. The chain combines TRBV5-1 with TRBJ1-6; D unclear. CDR3 DNA sequence: TGCGCCAGCAGCTTGGCGGCCAGCTCACCCCTCCACTTT. Amino acid sequence: CASSLAASSPLHF.